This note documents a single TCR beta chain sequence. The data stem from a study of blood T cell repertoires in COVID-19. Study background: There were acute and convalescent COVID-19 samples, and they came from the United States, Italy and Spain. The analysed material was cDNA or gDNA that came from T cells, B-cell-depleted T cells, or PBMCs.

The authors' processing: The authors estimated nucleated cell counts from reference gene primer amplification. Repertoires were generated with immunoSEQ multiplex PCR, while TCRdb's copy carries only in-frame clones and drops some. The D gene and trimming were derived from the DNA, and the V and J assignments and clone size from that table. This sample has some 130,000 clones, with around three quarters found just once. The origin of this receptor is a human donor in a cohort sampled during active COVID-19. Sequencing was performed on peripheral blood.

The CDR3 DNA follows: TGTGCCAGCAGTCCCAGGGGAGGGGAGACCCAGTACTTC. This gives the protein CASSPRGGETQYF. The V gene is TRBV25-1, the J gene TRBJ2-5; D possibly corresponds to TRBD2 (7 bases). CDR1 is MGHDK and CDR2 is SYGVNS in the germline V gene. The germline V and J ends were trimmed by 5 bases and 5 bases, with 12 bases remaining between them. This CDR3 is 13 amino acids long.